These 10 T cell receptor beta chains were sequenced from one sample in a study of siplizumab effects on memory and regulatory T cells. Generated by immunoSEQ multiplex PCR, the TCRdb table keeps only in-frame clones and is missing some. This sample has around 86,000 clones; nearly 95% occur once, and the top ten carry less than 0.4%. Sequencing input: non-Treg CD4+ T cells sorted from blood. The receptors were sampled from a human donor in good health.

V usage is TRBV19 and J usage is TRBJ1-1; no firm D call. CDR1 and CDR2 (germline): LNHDA, SQIVND (reference sequence). Deletions cut 5 bases from V and 5 bases from J, with 9 bases between. CDR3 length equals 12 residues. The CDR3 is CASSATRTEAFF. CDR3 nucleotide sequence: TGTGCCAGTAGTGCCACACGTACTGAAGCTTTCTTT.

V usage is TRBV19 and J usage is TRBJ1-6; no reliable D call. V lost 5 bases and J lost 1, with 9 bases in between. This CDR3 spans 15 amino acids. Per the germline V gene, CDR1 is LNHDA and CDR2 is SQIVND (reference sequence). This CDR3 is CASSQERSYNSPLHF. CDR3 sequence (DNA): TGTGCCAGTAGTCAAGAACGGTCCTATAATTCACCCCTCCACTTT. The whole variable domain, remainder taken from reference TRBV19 and TRBJ1-6, is DGGITQSPKYLFRKEGQNVTLSCEQNLNHDAMYWYRQDPGQGLRLIYYSQIVNDFQKGDIAEGYSVSREKKESFPLTVTSAQKNPTAFYLCASSQERSYNSPLHFGNGTRLTVT.

The CDR3 sequence: CASSPLSGELFF. The CDR3 nucleotides are TGTGCCAGCAGCCCCCTGAGCGGGGAGCTGTTTTTT. This chain uses TRBV11-3 with TRBJ2-2; D ambiguous. Germline CDR1 and CDR2: SGHNT and YENEEA. The CDR3 has 12 residues. V shed 5 bases and J shed 7 bases, with 8 bases lying between them.

The chain has TRBV7-2 and TRBJ2-3; the D gene is possibly TRBD1 (6 bases). The germline V and J ends were trimmed by 3 bases and 3 bases, with 16 bases remaining between them. CDR3 length: 16 amino acids. The germline CDR1 and CDR2 sequences are SGHTA and FQGNSA. DNA of the CDR3: TGTGCCAGCAGCTTCCGTCACAGGGTGGGTACAGATACGCAGTATTTT. It yields the protein CASSFRHRVGTDTQYF.

CDR3 nucleotides: TGTGCCAGCGTCTCCCAAGGGAATACCGTAACTGAAGCTTTCTTT. It translates to CASVSQGNTVTEAFF. This chain links TRBV5-8 with TRBJ1-1; D is unresolved. CDR1 and CDR2 (germline): SGHTS, YDEGEE. The CDR3 is made up of 15 amino acids. Trimming removed 7 bases at V and 5 bases at J, with 21 bases between.

This chain joins TRBV6-1 and TRBJ1-2; TRBD1 matches at 10 bases. The CDR3 loop spans 13 amino acids. Germline V gene lookup returns CDR1 MNHNS and CDR2 SASEGT. J lost 2 bases, V lost 11 bases, and 5 bases had no gene match. The CDR3 reads CAGRGQGNYGYTF. CDR3 in DNA: TGTGCCGGCCGGGGACAGGGGAACTATGGCTACACCTTC.

This sequence joins TRBV4-1 and TRBJ2-3; D is unclear. Germline-derived CDR1 and CDR2 are MGHRA and YSYEKL. Trimming pared 1 base from V and 2 bases from J, leaving 13 bases between. CDR3 length: 16 amino acids. CDR3: CASSQANMGFTDTQYF. The CDR3 nucleotides are TGCGCCAGCAGCCAAGCTAATATGGGGTTCACAGATACGCAGTATTTT.

In nucleotides, the CDR3 is TGCGCCAGCAGTCCCCCCCGAGGCCCCAGCTCCTACGAGCAGTACTTC. Translating it yields CASSPPRGPSSYEQYF. The chain is built from TRBV23-1 and TRBJ2-7; D gene uncertain. TRBV23-1 is placed among ORFs of uncertain function. The CDR3 extends over 16 amino acids. Trimming removed 4 bases from V and 0 bases from J, with 16 bases in between.

The chain uses TRBV23-1 and TRBJ2-7; 11 nucleotides line up with TRBD2. TRBV23-1 is classed as an ORF, of uncertain function. V was pared by 4 bases and J by 3 bases, with 11 bases of the junction left unmatched. The CDR3 totals 17 residues. This CDR3 reads CASSPPLLAGDLYEQYF. CDR3 in DNA: TGCGCCAGCAGTCCCCCATTACTAGCGGGAGACCTCTACGAGCAGTACTTC.

The CDR3 protein is CASSLGPQSAEAFF. CDR3 coding DNA: TGTGCCAGCAGCTTGGGCCCCCAGAGTGCTGAAGCTTTCTTT. The genes are TRBV5-6 and TRBJ1-1, with D unclear. There are 14 residues in the CDR3. The germline V gene has CDR1 SGHDT and CDR2 YYEEEE. The germline V and J ends were trimmed by 0 bases and 6 bases, with 12 bases remaining between them.